This T cell receptor (beta chain) was obtained from a study of blood T cell repertoires in COVID-19. At the level of the study: COVID-19 samples collected from the United States, Italy and Spain covered acute and convalescent phases. PBMCs, B-cell-depleted T cells, or T cells provided the cDNA or gDNA that made up the material.

CDR3 length: 14 amino acids. CDR1 is SEHNR, CDR2 FQNEAQ, per germline (reference sequence). The V and J ends lost 3 bases and 1 base respectively, with 6 bases between them. Authors' analysis steps: Reference gene primer amplification yielded estimated nucleated cell counts. Using immunoSEQ multiplex PCR, the repertoire was profiled, and TCRdb retains in-frame clones only, with some absent. V and J calls and clone size are copied from that table; D and trimming were computed from the DNA. The data show approximately 50,000 clones, 85% to 90% seen once. The TCR originated in a human donor in a cohort sampled during active COVID-19. The rearrangement uses TRBV7-9 and TRBJ2-2, with D unclear. Sequencing used peripheral blood. The CDR3 DNA reads TGTGCCAGCAGCTTTTCAGGGAACACCGGGGAGCTGTTTTTT. This codes for CASSFSGNTGELFF. The full variable domain, in which reference TRBV7-9 and TRBJ2-2 provide the parts outside the CDR3, is DTGVSQNPRHKITKRGQNVTFRCDPISEHNRLYWYRQTLGQGPEFLTYFQNEAQLEKSRLLSDRFSAERPKGSFSTLEIQRTEQGDSAMYLCASSFSGNTGELFFGEGSRLTVL.